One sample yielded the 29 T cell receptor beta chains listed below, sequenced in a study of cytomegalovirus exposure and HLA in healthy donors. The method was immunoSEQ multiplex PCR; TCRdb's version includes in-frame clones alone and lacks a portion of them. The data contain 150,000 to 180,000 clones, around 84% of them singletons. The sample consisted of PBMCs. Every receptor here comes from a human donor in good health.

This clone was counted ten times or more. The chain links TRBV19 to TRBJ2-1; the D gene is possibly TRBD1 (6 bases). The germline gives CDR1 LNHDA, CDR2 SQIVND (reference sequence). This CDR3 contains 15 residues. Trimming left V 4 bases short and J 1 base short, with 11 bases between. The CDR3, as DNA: TGTGCCAGTAGTAGGGCAGGGGCATCCTACAATGAGCAGTTCTTC. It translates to CASSRAGASYNEQFF.

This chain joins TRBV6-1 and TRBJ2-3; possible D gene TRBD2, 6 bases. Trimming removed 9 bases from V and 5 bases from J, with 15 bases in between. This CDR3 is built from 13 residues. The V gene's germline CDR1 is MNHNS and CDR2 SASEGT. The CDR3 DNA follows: TGTGCCAGTGGACTAACTCGCGTAGATACGCAGTATTTT. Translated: CASGLTRVDTQYF.

CDR3 protein: CASSQPDFRPDRLPGKNYGYTF. The CDR3 DNA is TGCGCCAGCAGCCAACCTGATTTTCGACCCGACAGGCTCCCGGGAAAGAACTATGGCTACACCTTC. The genes are TRBV4-1 and TRBJ1-2, with D possibly being TRBD1 (6 bases). Germline V gives CDR1 MGHRA, CDR2 YSYEKL. V was trimmed by 2 bases and J by 2 bases, leaving 33 bases between them. There are 22 residues in the CDR3.

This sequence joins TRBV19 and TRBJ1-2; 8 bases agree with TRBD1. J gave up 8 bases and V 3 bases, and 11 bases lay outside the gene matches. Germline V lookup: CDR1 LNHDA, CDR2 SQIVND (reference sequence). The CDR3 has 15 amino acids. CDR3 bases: TGTGCCAGTAGTATGAACGACAGGGGATTTTACGGCTACACCTTC. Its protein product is CASSMNDRGFYGYTF.

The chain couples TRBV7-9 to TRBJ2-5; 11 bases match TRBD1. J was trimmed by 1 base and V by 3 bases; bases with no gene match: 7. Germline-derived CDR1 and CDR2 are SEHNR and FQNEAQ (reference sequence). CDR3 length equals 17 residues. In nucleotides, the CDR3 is TGTGCCAGCAGCTTTAGGGGGACAGGGGGAGGCCAAGAGACCCAGTACTTC. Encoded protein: CASSFRGTGGGQETQYF.

The CDR3 coding sequence is TGTGCCAGCGGGGACAGGACCTACGAGCAGTACTTC. Amino acids: CASGDRTYEQYF. This chain links TRBV6-5 with TRBJ2-7, with 8 bases that match TRBD1. CDR1 and CDR2 (germline): MNHEY, SVGAGI. This CDR3 spans 12 amino acids. V shed 8 bases and J 2 bases; nucleotides not matched to a gene: 2.

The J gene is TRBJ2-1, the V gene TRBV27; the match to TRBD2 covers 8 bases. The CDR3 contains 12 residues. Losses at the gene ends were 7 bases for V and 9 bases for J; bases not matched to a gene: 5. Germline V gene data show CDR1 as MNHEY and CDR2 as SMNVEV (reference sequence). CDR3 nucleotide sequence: TGTGCCAGCACCTCACGGGGGGGTGAGCAGTTCTTC. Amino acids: CASTSRGGEQFF.

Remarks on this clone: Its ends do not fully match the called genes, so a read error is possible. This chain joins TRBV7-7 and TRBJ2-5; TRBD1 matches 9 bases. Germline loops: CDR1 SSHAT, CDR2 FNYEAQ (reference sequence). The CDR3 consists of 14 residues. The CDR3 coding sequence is TGTGCTAGCAGCGTGGGACAGGGAGAGGAGACCCAGTACTTC. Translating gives CASSVGQGEETQYF.

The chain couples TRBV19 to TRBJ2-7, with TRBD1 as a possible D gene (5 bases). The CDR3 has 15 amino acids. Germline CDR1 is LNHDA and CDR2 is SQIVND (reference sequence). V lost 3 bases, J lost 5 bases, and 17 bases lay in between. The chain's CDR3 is CASSMNRILRDEQYF. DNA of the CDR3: TGTGCCAGTAGTATGAACAGGATACTTCGCGACGAGCAGTACTTC.

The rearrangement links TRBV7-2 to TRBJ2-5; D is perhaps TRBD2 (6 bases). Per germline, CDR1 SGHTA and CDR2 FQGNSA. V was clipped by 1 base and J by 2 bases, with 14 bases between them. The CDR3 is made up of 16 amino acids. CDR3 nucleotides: TGTGCCAGCAGCTTAGGCCCCGGGACTGGACAAGAGACCCAGTACTTC. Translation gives CASSLGPGTGQETQYF.

CDR3 DNA: TGTGCCAGCAGCTTACAGCGGGGGGGCCGCAATGAGCAGTTCTTC. Protein: CASSLQRGGRNEQFF. The chain recombines TRBV7-8 with TRBJ2-1, with 10 bases that match TRBD2. The CDR3 totals 15 residues. Germline trimming cut 2 bases from V and 6 bases from J; bases unmatched to any gene: 4. Germline V lookup: CDR1 SGHVS, CDR2 FQNEAQ.

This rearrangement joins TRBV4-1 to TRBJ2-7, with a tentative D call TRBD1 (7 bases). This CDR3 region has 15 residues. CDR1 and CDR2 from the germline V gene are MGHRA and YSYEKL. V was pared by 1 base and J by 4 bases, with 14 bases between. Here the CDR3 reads CASSQVAGQPYEQYF. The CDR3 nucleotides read TGCGCCAGCAGCCAAGTCGCGGGACAGCCTTACGAGCAGTACTTC.

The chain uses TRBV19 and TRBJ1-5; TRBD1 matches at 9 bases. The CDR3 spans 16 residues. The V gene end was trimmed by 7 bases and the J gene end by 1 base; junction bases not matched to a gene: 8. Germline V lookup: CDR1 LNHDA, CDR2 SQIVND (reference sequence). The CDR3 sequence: CASTKSGTGSNQPQHF. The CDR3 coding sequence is TGTGCCAGTACCAAATCCGGGACAGGGAGCAATCAGCCCCAGCATTTT.

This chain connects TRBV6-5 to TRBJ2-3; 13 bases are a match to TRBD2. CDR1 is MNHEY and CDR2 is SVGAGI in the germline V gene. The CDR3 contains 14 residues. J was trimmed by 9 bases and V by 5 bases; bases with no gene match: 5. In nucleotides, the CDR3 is TGTGCCAGCAGTCGGACTAGCGGGGGAGGAACGCAGTATTTT. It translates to CASSRTSGGGTQYF.

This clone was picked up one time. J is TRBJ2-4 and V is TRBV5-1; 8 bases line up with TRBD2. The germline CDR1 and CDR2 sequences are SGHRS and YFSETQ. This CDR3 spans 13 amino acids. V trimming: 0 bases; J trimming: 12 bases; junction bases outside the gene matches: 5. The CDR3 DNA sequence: TGCGCCAGCAGCTTGGCCAGCGGGGGTCGTCAGTACTTC. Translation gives CASSLASGGRQYF.

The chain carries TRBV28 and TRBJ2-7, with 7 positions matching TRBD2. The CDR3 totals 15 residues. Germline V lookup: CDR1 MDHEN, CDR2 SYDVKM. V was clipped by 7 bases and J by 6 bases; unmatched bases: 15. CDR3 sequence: CASTPRGKRDSEQYF. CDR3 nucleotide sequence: TGTGCCAGCACTCCACGTGGGAAGCGGGATAGCGAGCAGTACTTC.

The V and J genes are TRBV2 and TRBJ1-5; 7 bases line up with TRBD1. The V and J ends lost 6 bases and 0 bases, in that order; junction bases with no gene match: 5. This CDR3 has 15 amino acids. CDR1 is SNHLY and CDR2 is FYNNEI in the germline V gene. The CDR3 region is CASRETGHSNQPQHF. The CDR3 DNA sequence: TGTGCCAGCAGAGAGACAGGGCATAGCAATCAGCCCCAGCATTTT.

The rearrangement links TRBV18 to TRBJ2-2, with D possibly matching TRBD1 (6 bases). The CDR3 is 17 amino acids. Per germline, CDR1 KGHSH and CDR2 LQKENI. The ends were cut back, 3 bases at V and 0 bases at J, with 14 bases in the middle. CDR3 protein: CASSPRSGTTNTGELFF. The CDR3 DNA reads TGTGCCAGCTCACCGAGATCCGGGACAACGAACACCGGGGAGCTGTTTTTT.

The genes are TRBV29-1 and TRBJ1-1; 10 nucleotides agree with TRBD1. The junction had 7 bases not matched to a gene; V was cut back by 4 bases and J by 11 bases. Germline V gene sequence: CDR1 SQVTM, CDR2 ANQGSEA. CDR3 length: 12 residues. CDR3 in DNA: TGCAGCGTTGCCGGGACAGGGGATTGGGCTTTCTTT. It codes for CSVAGTGDWAFF. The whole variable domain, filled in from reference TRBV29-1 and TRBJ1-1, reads SAVISQKPSRDICQRGTSLTIQCQVDSQVTMMFWYRQQPGQSLTLIATANQGSEATYESGFVIDKFPISRPNLTFSTLTVSNMSPEDSSIYLCSVAGTGDWAFFGQGTRLTVV.

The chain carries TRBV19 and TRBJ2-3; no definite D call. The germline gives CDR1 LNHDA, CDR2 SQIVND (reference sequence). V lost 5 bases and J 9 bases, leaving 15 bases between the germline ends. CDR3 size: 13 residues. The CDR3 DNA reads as TGTGCCAGTAGTGCCCGATCGGCAGGAACGCAGTATTTT. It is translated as CASSARSAGTQYF. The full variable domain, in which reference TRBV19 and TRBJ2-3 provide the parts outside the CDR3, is DGGITQSPKYLFRKEGQNVTLSCEQNLNHDAMYWYRQDPGQGLRLIYYSQIVNDFQKGDIAEGYSVSREKKESFPLTVTSAQKNPTAFYLCASSARSAGTQYFGPGTRLTVL.

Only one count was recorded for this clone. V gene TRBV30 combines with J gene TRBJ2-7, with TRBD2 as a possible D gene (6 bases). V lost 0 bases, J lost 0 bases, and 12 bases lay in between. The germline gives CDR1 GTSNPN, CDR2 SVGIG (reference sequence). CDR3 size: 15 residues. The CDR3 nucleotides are TGTGCCTGGAGTGTGGACCGGGACTCCTCCTACGAGCAGTACTTC. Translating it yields CAWSVDRDSSYEQYF. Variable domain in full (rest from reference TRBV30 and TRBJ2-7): SQTIHQWPATLVQPVGSPLSLECTVEGTSNPNLYWYRQAAGRGLQLLFYSVGIGQISSEVPQNLSASRPQDRQFILSSKKLLLSDSGFYLCAWSVDRDSSYEQYFGPGTRLTVT.

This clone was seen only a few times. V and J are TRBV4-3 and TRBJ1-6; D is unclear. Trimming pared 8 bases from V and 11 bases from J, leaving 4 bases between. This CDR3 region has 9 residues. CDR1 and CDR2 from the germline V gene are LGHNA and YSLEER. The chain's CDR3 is CASPPPLHF. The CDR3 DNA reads TGCGCCAGCCCTCCACCCCTCCACTTT.

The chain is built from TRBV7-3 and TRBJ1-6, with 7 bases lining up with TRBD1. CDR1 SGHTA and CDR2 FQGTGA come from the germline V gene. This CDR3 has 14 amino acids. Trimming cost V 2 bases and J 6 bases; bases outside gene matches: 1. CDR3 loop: CASSLDRANSPLHF. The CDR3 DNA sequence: TGTGCCAGCAGCTTAGACAGGGCTAATTCACCCCTCCACTTT. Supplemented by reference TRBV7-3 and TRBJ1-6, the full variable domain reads GAGVSQTPSNKVTEKGKYVELRCDPISGHTALYWYRQSLGQGPEFLIYFQGTGAADDSGLPNDRFFAVRPEGSVSTLKIQRTERGDSAVYLCASSLDRANSPLHFGNGTRLTVT.

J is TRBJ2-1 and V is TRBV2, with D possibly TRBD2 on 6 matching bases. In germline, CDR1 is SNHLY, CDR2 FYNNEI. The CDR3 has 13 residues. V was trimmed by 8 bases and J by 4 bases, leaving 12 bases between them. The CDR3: CASRRDPYNEQFF. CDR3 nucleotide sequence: TGTGCCAGCCGGCGGGACCCTTACAATGAGCAGTTCTTC.

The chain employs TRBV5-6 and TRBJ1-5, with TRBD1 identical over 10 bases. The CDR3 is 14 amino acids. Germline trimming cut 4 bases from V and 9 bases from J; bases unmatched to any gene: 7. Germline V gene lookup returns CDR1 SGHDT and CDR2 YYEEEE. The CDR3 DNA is TGTGCCAGCAGCCAAGGACAGGGGGTCTCGCCCCAGCATTTT. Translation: CASSQGQGVSPQHF.

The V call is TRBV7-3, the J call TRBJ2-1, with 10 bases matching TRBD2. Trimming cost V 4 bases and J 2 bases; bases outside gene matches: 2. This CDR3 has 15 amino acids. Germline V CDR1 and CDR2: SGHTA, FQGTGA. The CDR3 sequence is CASSSSGGAYNEQFF. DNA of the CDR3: TGTGCCAGCAGCTCTAGCGGGGGAGCCTACAATGAGCAGTTCTTC.

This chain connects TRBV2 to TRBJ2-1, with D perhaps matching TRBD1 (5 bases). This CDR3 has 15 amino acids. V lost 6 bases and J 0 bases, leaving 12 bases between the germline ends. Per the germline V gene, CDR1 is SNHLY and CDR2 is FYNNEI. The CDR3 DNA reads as TGTGCCAGCAGGCCCGACAGTTACTCCTACAATGAGCAGTTCTTC. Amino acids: CASRPDSYSYNEQFF. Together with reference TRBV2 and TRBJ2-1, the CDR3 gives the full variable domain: EPEVTQTPSHQVTQMGQEVILRCVPISNHLYFYWYRQILGQKVEFLVSFYNNEISEKSEIFDDQFSVERPDGSNFTLKIRSTKLEDSAMYFCASRPDSYSYNEQFFGPGTRLTVL.

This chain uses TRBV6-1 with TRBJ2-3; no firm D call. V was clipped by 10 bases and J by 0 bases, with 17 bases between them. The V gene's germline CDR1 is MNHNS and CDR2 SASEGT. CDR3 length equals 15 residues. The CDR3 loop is CATTEYQYSTDTQYF. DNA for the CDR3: TGTGCCACCACTGAATATCAGTACAGCACAGATACGCAGTATTTT.

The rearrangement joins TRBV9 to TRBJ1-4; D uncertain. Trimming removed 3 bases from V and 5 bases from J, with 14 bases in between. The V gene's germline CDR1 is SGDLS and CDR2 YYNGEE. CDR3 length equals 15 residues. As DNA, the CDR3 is TGTGCCAGCAGCGGCCCTGCGGGGTGGAATGAAAAACTGTTTTTT. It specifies CASSGPAGWNEKLFF.